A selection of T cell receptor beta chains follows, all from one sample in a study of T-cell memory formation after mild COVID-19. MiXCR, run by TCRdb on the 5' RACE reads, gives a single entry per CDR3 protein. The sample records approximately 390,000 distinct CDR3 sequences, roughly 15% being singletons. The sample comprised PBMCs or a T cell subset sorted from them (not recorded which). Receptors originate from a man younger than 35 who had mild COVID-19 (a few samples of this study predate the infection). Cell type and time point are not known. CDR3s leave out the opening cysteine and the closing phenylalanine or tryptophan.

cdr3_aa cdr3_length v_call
ASTLYNTGELF 11 TRBV12-3/TRBV12-4
SAPTESNTGELF 12 TRBV20-1
ASTIPGGGSYGYT 13 TRBV7-2
ASSQSTDQPQH 11 TRBV3-1
STSRVRTGPDTQY 13 TRBV15
ASSILASQETQY 12 TRBV7-9
ASTTWGGARDKQY 13 TRBV27
ASSLRDRGIHEQY 13 TRBV7-2
ASASAYEQY 9 TRBV2
ASSLGQRHISVHEQY 15 TRBV5-1
SVPPRSGEEQF 11 TRBV29-1
ASSLAYMGQGDGRKLF 16 TRBV7-2
ASSVAASGVETQY 13 TRBV9
ASSKGQGGSPQH 12 TRBV27
SVYRAAPDYEQY 12 TRBV29-1
ASSHRGSGYT 10 TRBV4-3
ASSFLAGQLYGYT 13 TRBV7-2
ASSQDYSQPQH 11 TRBV4-2
ASRTGQGVNEQF 12 TRBV6-5
ASRLQGEDIQY 11 TRBV28
ASSLGTGSQPQH 12 TRBV28
ASRSEGPYT 9 TRBV5-1
ASRLRGAGTDTQY 13 TRBV5-1
ASSFRALNTEAF 12 TRBV12-3/TRBV12-4
ASSLDPGVRSPLH 13 TRBV13
ASSGRLVSSDEQF 13 TRBV11-2
ASSRSVHEQF 10 TRBV28
ASSFLGWSNQPQH 13 TRBV7-2